Listed here is a single T cell receptor (beta chain). The antigen remains unidentified. Sequenced by immunoSEQ multiplex PCR; TCRdb stores in-frame clones only, minus some. Of some 140,000 clones listed, around 90% are singletons. The data derive from a study of graft-versus-host responses after intestinal transplantation. Background on the study: Recipients received multivisceral, liver-intestinal, or isolated intestinal transplants.

Study results and limitations: Allograft graft-versus-host to host-versus-graft clonal ratios ran high in patients with graft-donor T cell macrochimerism. GvH clones surfaced in recipient marrow, some emerging earlier in ileum or blood. After transplant, early declines in HvG clones were associated with peak levels of circulating GvH clones.

The sequenced sample was unstimulated CD4+ T cells sorted from spleen or lymph node cells, obtained before intestinal transplant. The sequence came from a human donor who received an intestinal transplant.

The CDR3 DNA follows: TGTGCCAGCAGCCGCAGGGGAGGGGGCTCCTACGAGCAGTACTTC. Its protein product is CASSRRGGGSYEQYF. The chain carries TRBV6-5 and TRBJ2-7, with D possibly TRBD2 on 7 matching bases. V dropped 6 bases and J dropped 0 bases, with 15 bases sitting between them. The germline V gene has CDR1 MNHEY and CDR2 SVGAGI. This CDR3 is built from 15 residues.